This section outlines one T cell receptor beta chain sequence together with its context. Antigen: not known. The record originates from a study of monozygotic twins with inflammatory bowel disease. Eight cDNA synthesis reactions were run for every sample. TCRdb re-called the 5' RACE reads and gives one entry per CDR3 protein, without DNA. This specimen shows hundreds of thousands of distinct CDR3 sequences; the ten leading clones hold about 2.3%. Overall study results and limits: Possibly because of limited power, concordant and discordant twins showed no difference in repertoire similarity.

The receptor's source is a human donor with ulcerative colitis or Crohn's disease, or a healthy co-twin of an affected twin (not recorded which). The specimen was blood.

This CDR3 is CAISAGTVEQFF. The chain combines TRBV10-3 with TRBJ2-1; TCRdb's D gene call, TRBD2, goes unchecked for lack of DNA. The CDR3 extends over 12 amino acids. The germline V gene encodes CDR1 ENHRY and CDR2 SYGVKD.